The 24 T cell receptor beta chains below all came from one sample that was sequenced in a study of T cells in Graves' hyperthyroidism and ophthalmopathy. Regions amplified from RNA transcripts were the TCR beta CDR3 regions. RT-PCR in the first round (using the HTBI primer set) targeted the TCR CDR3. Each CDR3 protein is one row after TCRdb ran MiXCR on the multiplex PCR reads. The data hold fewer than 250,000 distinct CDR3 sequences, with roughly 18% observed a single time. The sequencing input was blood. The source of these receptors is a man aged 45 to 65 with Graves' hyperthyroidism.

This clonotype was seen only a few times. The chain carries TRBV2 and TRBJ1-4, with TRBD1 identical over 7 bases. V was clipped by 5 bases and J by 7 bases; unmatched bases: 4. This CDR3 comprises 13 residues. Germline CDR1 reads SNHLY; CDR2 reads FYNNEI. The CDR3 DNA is TGTGCCAGCAGTCAGACAGGGCTTGAAAAACTGTTTTTT. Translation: CASSQTGLEKLFF.

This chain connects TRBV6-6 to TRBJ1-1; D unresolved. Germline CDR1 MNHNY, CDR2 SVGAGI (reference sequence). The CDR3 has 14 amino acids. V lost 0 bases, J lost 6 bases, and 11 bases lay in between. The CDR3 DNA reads TGTGCCAGCAGTTACTCGGGTGGGGTCGCTGAAGCTTTCTTT. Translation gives CASSYSGGVAEAFF.

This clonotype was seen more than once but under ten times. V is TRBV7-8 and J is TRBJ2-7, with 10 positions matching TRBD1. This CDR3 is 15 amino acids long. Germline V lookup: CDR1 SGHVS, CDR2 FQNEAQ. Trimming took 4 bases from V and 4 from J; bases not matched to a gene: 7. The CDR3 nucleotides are TGTGCCAGCAGCTCGACGGGACAGGGGAGGTACGAGCAGTACTTC. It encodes CASSSTGQGRYEQYF. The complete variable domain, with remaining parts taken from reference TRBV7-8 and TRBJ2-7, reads GAGVSQSPRYKVAKRGQDVALRCDPISGHVSLFWYQQALGQGPEFLTYFQNEAQLDKSGLPSDRFFAERPEGSVSTLKIQRTQQEDSAVYLCASSSTGQGRYEQYFGPGTRLTVT.

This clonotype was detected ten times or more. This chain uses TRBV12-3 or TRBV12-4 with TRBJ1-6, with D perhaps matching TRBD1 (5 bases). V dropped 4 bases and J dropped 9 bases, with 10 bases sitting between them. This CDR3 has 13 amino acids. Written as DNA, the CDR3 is TGTGCCAGCAGTTCGAGACAGAGTTCACCCCTCCACTTT. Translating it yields CASSSRQSSPLHF.

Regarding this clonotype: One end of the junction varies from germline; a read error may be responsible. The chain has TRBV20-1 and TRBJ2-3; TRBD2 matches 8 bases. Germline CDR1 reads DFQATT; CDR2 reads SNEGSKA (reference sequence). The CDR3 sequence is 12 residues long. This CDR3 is CSTSGEIDTQYF. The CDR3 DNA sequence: TGCAGTACTAGCGGCGAGATAGATACGCAGTATTTT.

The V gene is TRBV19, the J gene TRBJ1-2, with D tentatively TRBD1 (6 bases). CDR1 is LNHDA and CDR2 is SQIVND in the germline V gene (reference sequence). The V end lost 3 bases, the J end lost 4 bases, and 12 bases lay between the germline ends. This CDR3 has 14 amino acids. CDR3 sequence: CASSIGRGSYGYTF. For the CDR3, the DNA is TGTGCCAGTAGTATCGGCAGGGGATCCTATGGCTACACCTTC. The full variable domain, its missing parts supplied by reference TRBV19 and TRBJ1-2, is DGGITQSPKYLFRKEGQNVTLSCEQNLNHDAMYWYRQDPGQGLRLIYYSQIVNDFQKGDIAEGYSVSREKKESFPLTVTSAQKNPTAFYLCASSIGRGSYGYTFGSGTRLTVV.

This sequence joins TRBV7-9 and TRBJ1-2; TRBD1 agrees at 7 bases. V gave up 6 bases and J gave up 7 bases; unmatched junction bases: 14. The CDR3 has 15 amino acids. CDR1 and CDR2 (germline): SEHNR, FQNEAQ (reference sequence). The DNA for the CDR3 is TGTGCCAGCAGTTCCCCGAGACAGGGCGTGTTTGGCTACACCTTC. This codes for CASSSPRQGVFGYTF.

For the CDR3, the DNA is TGTGCCAGCAGTTACAGCAGGGGTGGAGAAAAACTGTTTTTT. This sequence encodes CASSYSRGGEKLFF. The V and J genes are TRBV6-5 and TRBJ1-4; a possible D gene is TRBD1 (6 bases). Trimming took off 2 bases at V and 8 bases at J, with 12 bases between the two ends. Germline CDR1 MNHEY, CDR2 SVGAGI. The CDR3 covers 14 residues.

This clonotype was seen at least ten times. This chain's CDR3 is CASSPGDHRYTF. In DNA, the CDR3 is TGTGCCAGCAGCCCGGGGGACCATCGCTACACCTTC. The gene calls are TRBV6-1 and TRBJ1-2; D perhaps matches TRBD1 (5 bases). From germline, CDR1 is MNHNS and CDR2 SASEGT. The V end was cut by 6 bases, the J end by 9 bases, with 14 bases between. The CDR3 runs to 12 residues.

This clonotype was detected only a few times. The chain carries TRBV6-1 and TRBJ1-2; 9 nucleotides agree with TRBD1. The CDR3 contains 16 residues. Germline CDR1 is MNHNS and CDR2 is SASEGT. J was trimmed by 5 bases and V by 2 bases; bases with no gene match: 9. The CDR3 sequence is CASSEYAQGAKYGYTF. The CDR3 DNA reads TGTGCCAGCAGTGAATACGCACAGGGGGCGAAGTATGGCTACACCTTC.

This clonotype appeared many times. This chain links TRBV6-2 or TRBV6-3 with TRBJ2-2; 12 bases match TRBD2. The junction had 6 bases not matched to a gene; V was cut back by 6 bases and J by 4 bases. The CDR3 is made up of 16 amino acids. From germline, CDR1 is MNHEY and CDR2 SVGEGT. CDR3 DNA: TGTGCCAGCAGCCAAGGACTAGCGGGGATCACCGGGGAGCTGTTTTTT. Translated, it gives CASSQGLAGITGELFF.

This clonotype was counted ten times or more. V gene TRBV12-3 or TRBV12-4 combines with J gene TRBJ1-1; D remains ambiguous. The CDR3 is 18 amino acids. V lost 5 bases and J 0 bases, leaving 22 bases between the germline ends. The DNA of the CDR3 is TGTGCCAGCAGTCCCTCCGGGTCCCCCTTTTTGATGAACACTGAAGCTTTCTTT. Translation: CASSPSGSPFLMNTEAFF.

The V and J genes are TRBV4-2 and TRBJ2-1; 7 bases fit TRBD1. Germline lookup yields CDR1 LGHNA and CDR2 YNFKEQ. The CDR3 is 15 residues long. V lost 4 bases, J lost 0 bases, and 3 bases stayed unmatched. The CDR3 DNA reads TGTGCCAGCAGCCCCCGGGACAGCTCCTACAATGAGCAGTTCTTC. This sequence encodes CASSPRDSSYNEQFF.

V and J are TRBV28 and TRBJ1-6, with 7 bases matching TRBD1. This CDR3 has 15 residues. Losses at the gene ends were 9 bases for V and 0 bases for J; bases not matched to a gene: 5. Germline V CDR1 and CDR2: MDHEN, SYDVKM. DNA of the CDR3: TGTGCCAGTGACAGGGCGAGCTCCTATAATTCACCCCTCCACTTT. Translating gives CASDRASSYNSPLHF.

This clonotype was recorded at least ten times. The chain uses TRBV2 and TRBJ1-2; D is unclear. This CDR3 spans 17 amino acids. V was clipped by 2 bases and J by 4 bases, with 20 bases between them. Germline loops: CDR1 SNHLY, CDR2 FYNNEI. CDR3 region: CASSESLVVGRFYGYTF. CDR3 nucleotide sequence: TGTGCCAGCAGTGAAAGTCTCGTGGTTGGACGGTTCTATGGCTACACCTTC.

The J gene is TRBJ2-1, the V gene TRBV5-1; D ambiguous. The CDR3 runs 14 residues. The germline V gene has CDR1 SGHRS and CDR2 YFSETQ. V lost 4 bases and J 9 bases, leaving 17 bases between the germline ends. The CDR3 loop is CASSMALGSGEQFF. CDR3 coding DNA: TGCGCCAGCAGCATGGCCCTAGGATCGGGTGAGCAGTTCTTC. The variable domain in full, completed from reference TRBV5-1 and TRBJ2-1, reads KAGVTQTPRYLIKTRGQQVTLSCSPISGHRSVSWYQQTPGQGLQFLFEYFSETQRNKGNFPGRFSGRQFSNSRSEMNVSTLELGDSALYLCASSMALGSGEQFFGPGTRLTVL.

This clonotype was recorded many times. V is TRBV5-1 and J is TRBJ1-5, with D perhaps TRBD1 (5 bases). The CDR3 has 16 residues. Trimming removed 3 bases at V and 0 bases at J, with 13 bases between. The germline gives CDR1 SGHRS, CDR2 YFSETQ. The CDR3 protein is CASSSGDVNSNQPQHF. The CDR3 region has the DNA TGCGCCAGCAGCTCGGGGGACGTAAATAGCAATCAGCCCCAGCATTTT.

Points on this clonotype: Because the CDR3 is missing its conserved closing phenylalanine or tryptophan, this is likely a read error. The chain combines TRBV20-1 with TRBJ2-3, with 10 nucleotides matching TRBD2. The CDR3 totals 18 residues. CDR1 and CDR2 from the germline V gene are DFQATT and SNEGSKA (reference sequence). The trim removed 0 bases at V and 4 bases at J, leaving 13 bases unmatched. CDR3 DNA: TGCAGTGCTAGAGATGGAGCACGGCTAGCGGGAGCCGCAGATACGCAGTATCTT. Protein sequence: CSARDGARLAGAADTQYL.

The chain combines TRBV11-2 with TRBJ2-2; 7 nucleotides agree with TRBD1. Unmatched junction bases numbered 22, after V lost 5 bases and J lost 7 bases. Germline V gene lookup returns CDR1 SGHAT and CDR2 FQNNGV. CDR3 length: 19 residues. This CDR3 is CASSPDDPHYRGLSGELFF. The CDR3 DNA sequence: TGTGCCAGCAGCCCCGACGATCCCCATTACAGGGGATTGAGCGGGGAGCTGTTTTTT.

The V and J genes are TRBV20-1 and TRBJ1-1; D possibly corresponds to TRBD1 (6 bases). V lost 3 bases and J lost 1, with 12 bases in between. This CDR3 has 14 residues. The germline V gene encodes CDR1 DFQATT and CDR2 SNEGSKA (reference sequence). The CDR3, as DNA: TGCAGTGCTAGCCGAAACAGGGAGAACACTGAAGCTTTCTTT. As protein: CSASRNRENTEAFF.

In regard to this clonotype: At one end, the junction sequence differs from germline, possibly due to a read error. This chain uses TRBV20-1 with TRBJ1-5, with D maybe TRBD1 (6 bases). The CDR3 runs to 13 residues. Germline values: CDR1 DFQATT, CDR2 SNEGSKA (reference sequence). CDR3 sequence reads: CRARWGAWGPQHF. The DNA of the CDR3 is TGCCGTGCGCGCTGGGGGGCATGGGGGCCCCAGCATTTT.

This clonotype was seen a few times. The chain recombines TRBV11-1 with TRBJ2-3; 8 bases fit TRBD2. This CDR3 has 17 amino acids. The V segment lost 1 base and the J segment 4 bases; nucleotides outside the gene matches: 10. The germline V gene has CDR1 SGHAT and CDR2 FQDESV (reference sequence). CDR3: CASSLGVVAGFPDTQYF. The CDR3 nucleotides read TGTGCCAGCAGCTTAGGTGTAGTAGCGGGATTCCCAGATACGCAGTATTTT.

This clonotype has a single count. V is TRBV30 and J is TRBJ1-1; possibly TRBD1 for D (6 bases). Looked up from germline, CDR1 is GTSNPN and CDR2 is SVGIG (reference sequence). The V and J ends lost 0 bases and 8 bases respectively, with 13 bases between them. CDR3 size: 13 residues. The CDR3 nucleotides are TGTGCCTGGAGTGTGGGGGGGCAGGGAGAAGCTTTCTTT. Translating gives CAWSVGGQGEAFF. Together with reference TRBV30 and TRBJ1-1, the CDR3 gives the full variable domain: SQTIHQWPATLVQPVGSPLSLECTVEGTSNPNLYWYRQAAGRGLQLLFYSVGIGQISSEVPQNLSASRPQDRQFILSSKKLLLSDSGFYLCAWSVGGQGEAFFGQGTRLTVV.

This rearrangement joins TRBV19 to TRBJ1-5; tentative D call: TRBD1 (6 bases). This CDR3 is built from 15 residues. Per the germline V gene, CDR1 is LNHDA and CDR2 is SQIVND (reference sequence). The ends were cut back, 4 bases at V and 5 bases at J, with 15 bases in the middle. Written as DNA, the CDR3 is TGTGCCAGTAGTAGAGGGGGGGGCGCCTATCAGCCCCAGCATTTT. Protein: CASSRGGGAYQPQHF.